One and the same sample provided the 26 T cell receptor beta chains below, sequenced in a study of identical twins. TCRdb re-derived calls from the 5' RACE reads in MiXCR, one entry per CDR3 protein. The sample holds approximately 530,000 distinct CDR3 sequences, about 22% seen once. The sample also formed part of further work on yellow fever vaccine responses in identical twins.

The sample consisted of CD4+ T cells sorted from blood. These receptors were taken from a woman aged 18-29 years in good health.

This clonotype came up a few times. J is TRBJ2-1 and V is TRBV12-3 or TRBV12-4; weak D call: TRBD2 (5 bases). The CDR3 spans 16 residues. Trimming took off 3 bases at V and 0 bases at J, with 12 bases between the two ends. The CDR3 nucleotides are TGTGCCAGCAGTTTGCAGCGGCTAGACTCCTACAATGAGCAGTTCTTC. Translating gives CASSLQRLDSYNEQFF.

Only a few counts were recorded for this clonotype. Here the CDR3 reads CATSDPGQGAIQYF. For the CDR3, the DNA is TGTGCCACCAGTGATCCTGGACAGGGGGCAATTCAGTACTTC. This chain joins TRBV24-1 and TRBJ2-4; 11 bases line up with TRBD1. The V gene's germline CDR1 is KGHDR and CDR2 SFDVKD. The CDR3 loop spans 14 amino acids. V lost 3 bases and J lost 10; bases outside the gene matches: 4.

The V call is TRBV20-1, the J call TRBJ2-3; D is possibly TRBD2 (5 bases). The CDR3 is made up of 15 amino acids. The germline V gene has CDR1 DFQATT and CDR2 SNEGSKA (reference sequence). V shed 0 bases and J shed 0 bases, with 10 bases lying between them. In nucleotides, the CDR3 is TGCAGTGCTAGAGACGGCCGAGGGAGCACAGATACGCAGTATTTT. Translation: CSARDGRGSTDTQYF.

This chain uses TRBV20-1 with TRBJ2-1; the D gene is possibly TRBD2 (6 bases). Trimming took off 4 bases at V and 0 bases at J, with 19 bases between the two ends. The CDR3 totals 17 residues. Per germline, CDR1 DFQATT and CDR2 SNEGSKA (reference sequence). CDR3 nucleotide sequence: TGCAGTGCTAACCCCTCCTCTAGCGAGAGCTCCTACAATGAGCAGTTCTTC. It yields the protein CSANPSSSESSYNEQFF.

J is TRBJ2-1 and V is TRBV12-3 or TRBV12-4; D is undetermined. The CDR3 runs 15 residues. The V end lost 1 base, the J end lost 0 bases, and 7 bases lay between the germline ends. This chain's CDR3 is CASSLVEFSYNEQFF. DNA of the CDR3: TGTGCCAGCAGTTTAGTGGAGTTCTCCTACAATGAGCAGTTCTTC.

This rearrangement joins TRBV4-1 to TRBJ1-4; a weak D match, TRBD1 (6 bases). Deletions cut 3 bases from V and 0 bases from J, with 17 bases between. The CDR3 extends over 18 amino acids. Germline-derived CDR1 and CDR2 are MGHRA and YSYEKL. DNA of the CDR3: TGCGCCAGCAGCCAGTACAGGGTCCAAGAGGCAACTAATGAAAAACTGTTTTTT. As protein: CASSQYRVQEATNEKLFF.

A few counts support this clonotype. The chain joins TRBV5-1 to TRBJ2-5; D is uncertain. From germline, CDR1 is SGHRS and CDR2 YFSETQ. V lost 4 bases and J 1 base, leaving 17 bases between the germline ends. This CDR3 has 16 amino acids. This chain's CDR3 is CASSPSGYGGQETQYF. In DNA, the CDR3 is TGCGCCAGCAGCCCCTCAGGCTACGGCGGCCAAGAGACCCAGTACTTC. The full variable domain, completed using reference TRBV5-1 and TRBJ2-5, is KAGVTQTPRYLIKTRGQQVTLSCSPISGHRSVSWYQQTPGQGLQFLFEYFSETQRNKGNFPGRFSGRQFSNSRSEMNVSTLELGDSALYLCASSPSGYGGQETQYFGPGTRLLVL.

The rearrangement joins TRBV6-2 or TRBV6-3 to TRBJ1-2; 7 nucleotides match TRBD1. The V gene's germline CDR1 is MNHEY and CDR2 SVGEGT. The V gene end was trimmed by 8 bases and the J gene end by 1 base; junction bases not matched to a gene: 13. This CDR3 is 16 amino acids long. CDR3 sequence: CASSLPGQMINYGYTF. The CDR3 DNA follows: TGTGCCAGCTCGCTACCGGGACAGATGATTAACTATGGCTACACCTTC.

The V and J genes are TRBV7-6 and TRBJ2-1; D is ambiguous. Germline V gene data show CDR1 as SGHVS and CDR2 as FNYEAQ. V was pared by 2 bases and J by 9 bases, with 14 bases between. The CDR3 sequence is 14 residues long. CDR3 DNA sequence: TGTGCCAGCAGCTTAAAGGTTGCGGCAATTGAGCAGTTCTTC. As protein: CASSLKVAAIEQFF.

The genes are TRBV19 and TRBJ2-5, with TRBD1 as a possible D gene (5 bases). The CDR3 is 16 amino acids. Germline values: CDR1 LNHDA, CDR2 SQIVND (reference sequence). V was trimmed by 5 bases and J by 0 bases, leaving 16 bases between them. Here the CDR3 DNA reads TGTGCCAGTAGTCTCGGACGGAAGGGGTACCAAGAGACCCAGTACTTC. Encoded protein: CASSLGRKGYQETQYF.

The CDR3 sequence is CASSFFPGETTDTQYF. CDR3 coding DNA: TGCGCCAGCAGCTTTTTCCCGGGAGAGACCACAGATACGCAGTATTTT. This chain connects TRBV5-1 to TRBJ2-3; the D gene is possibly TRBD2 (6 bases). Trimming took 2 bases from V and 2 from J, leaving 15 bases between them. CDR3 length: 16 residues. CDR1 is SGHRS and CDR2 is YFSETQ in the germline V gene.

In this sample, this clonotype turned up a few times. The CDR3 region is CASSLTSLTPQYF. DNA for the CDR3: TGTGCCAGCAGCTTGACTAGCCTAACGCCGCAGTACTTC. The J gene is TRBJ2-7, the V gene TRBV7-3; 7 nucleotides agree with TRBD2. The CDR3 runs 13 residues. The junction had 8 bases not matched to a gene; V was cut back by 3 bases and J by 9 bases. Germline loops: CDR1 SGHTA, CDR2 FQGTGA.

The rearrangement joins TRBV6-1 to TRBJ2-1; TRBD2 matches at 11 bases. The CDR3 is 14 residues long. Germline CDR1 and CDR2: MNHNS and SASEGT. Unmatched junction bases numbered 5, after V lost 6 bases and J lost 7 bases. CDR3 bases: TGTGCCAGCAGCGTTAGCGGGGGGGCAAATGAGCAGTTCTTC. Translating gives CASSVSGGANEQFF.

This clonotype was picked up a small number of times. The J gene is TRBJ2-7, the V gene TRBV5-8, with TRBD2 as a possible D gene (5 bases). With 1 base removed from V and 6 bases from J, the gap between germline ends came to 11 bases. CDR3 length equals 13 residues. Germline V CDR1 and CDR2: SGHTS, YDEGEE. The CDR3 reads CASSLRGGSEQYV. DNA of the CDR3: TGTGCCAGCAGCTTGCGGGGTGGCAGCGAGCAGTACGTC.

This clonotype was counted only a few times. V gene TRBV2 combines with J gene TRBJ2-3; no firm D call. This CDR3 region has 13 residues. Germline CDR1 reads SNHLY; CDR2 reads FYNNEI. The V gene lost 2 bases and the J gene lost 5 bases, with 8 bases spanning the gap. The CDR3 loop reads CASSEQGKDTQYF. CDR3 bases: TGTGCCAGCAGTGAACAAGGGAAAGATACGCAGTATTTT.

There are a few counts of this clonotype. V and J are TRBV5-1 and TRBJ2-5; D unresolved. The CDR3 extends over 14 amino acids. V was pared by 0 bases and J by 3 bases, with 9 bases between. Germline values: CDR1 SGHRS, CDR2 YFSETQ. CDR3 nucleotide sequence: TGCGCCAGCAGCTTGGGGTCACCTGAAGAGACCCAGTACTTC. It translates to CASSLGSPEETQYF.

This clonotype was seen only a few times. CDR3 amino acids: CASSLSKRRYEQYF. As DNA, the CDR3 is TGTGCCAGCAGTTTATCAAAACGGCGGTACGAGCAGTACTTC. The chain links TRBV12-3 or TRBV12-4 to TRBJ2-7; no reliable D call. The length of the CDR3 is 14 residues. The V and J ends lost 2 bases and 4 bases respectively, with 12 bases between them.

This clonotype was recorded at least ten times. The gene calls are TRBV28 and TRBJ1-2; D remains ambiguous. Germline V gene sequence: CDR1 MDHEN, CDR2 SYDVKM. This CDR3 contains 12 residues. V shed 6 bases and J shed 4 bases, with 9 bases lying between them. CDR3: CASSPGFYGYTF. CDR3 DNA: TGTGCCAGCAGCCCCGGGTTCTATGGCTACACCTTC.

This clonotype was recorded a few times. V and J are TRBV4-1 and TRBJ2-1, with TRBD2 as a possible D gene (5 bases). CDR1 and CDR2 (germline): MGHRA, YSYEKL. The CDR3 sequence is 13 residues long. The V end was cut by 1 base, the J end by 14 bases, with 15 bases between. CDR3 residues: CASSQGRSTLEFF. CDR3 coding DNA: TGCGCCAGCAGCCAAGGGAGGTCCACTCTGGAGTTCTTC.

This clonotype was seen more than once but under ten times. The rearrangement links TRBV7-8 to TRBJ2-5; maybe TRBD1 (6 bases). Germline CDR1 reads SGHVS; CDR2 reads FQNEAQ. This CDR3 has 15 residues. V was clipped by 0 bases and J by 2 bases, with 10 bases between them. The CDR3 sequence is CASSLAQGRQETQYF. The DNA for the CDR3 is TGTGCCAGCAGCTTAGCACAGGGAAGGCAAGAGACCCAGTACTTC.

The rearrangement links TRBV7-9 to TRBJ2-7, with 12 bases that match TRBD2. Germline CDR1 SEHNR, CDR2 FQNEAQ (reference sequence). J was trimmed by 2 bases and V by 5 bases; bases with no gene match: 10. CDR3 size: 17 residues. The CDR3 DNA sequence: TGTGCCAGCAGCCCCGACATGACTAGCGGGAGTACCTACGAGCAGTACTTC. Its protein is CASSPDMTSGSTYEQYF.

Concerning this clonotype: Sequence at one end of the junction differs from germline and may be a read error. The chain has TRBV20-1 and TRBJ2-1; 8 bases match TRBD2. The CDR3 extends over 16 amino acids. Germline V gene data show CDR1 as DFQATT and CDR2 as SNEGSKA (reference sequence). As DNA, the CDR3 is TGCTGTGCTAGAGCGAGGGCTAGCGGGTCCTACAATGAGCAGTTCTTC. Protein: CCARARASGSYNEQFF.

This clonotype turned up a few times. The chain combines TRBV5-1 with TRBJ1-1, with unresolved D. This CDR3 has 13 amino acids. From germline, CDR1 is SGHRS and CDR2 YFSETQ. Trimming stripped 4 bases from V and 7 bases from J, with 14 bases between. This chain's CDR3 is CASSATPAVEAFF. CDR3 bases: TGCGCCAGCAGCGCCACACCGGCGGTTGAAGCTTTCTTT.

The rearrangement joins TRBV24-1 to TRBJ2-1; D is uncertain. V lost 2 bases, J lost 8 bases, and 9 bases lay in between. CDR3 length: 13 amino acids. Germline V gene lookup returns CDR1 KGHDR and CDR2 SFDVKD. This CDR3 is CATSDSPGHEQFF. The CDR3 bases are TGTGCCACCAGTGATTCACCGGGTCATGAGCAGTTCTTC.

The chain is built from TRBV9 and TRBJ2-1; 9 bases align to TRBD1. The CDR3 extends over 16 amino acids. Trimming took 0 bases from V and 5 from J; bases not matched to a gene: 6. CDR1 is SGDLS and CDR2 is YYNGEE in the germline V gene. Written as DNA, the CDR3 is TGTGCCAGCAGCGTAGACCCGGGACAGGGTAACAATGAGCAGTTCTTC. This gives the protein CASSVDPGQGNNEQFF.

V and J are TRBV7-2 and TRBJ2-2; 7 nucleotides match TRBD1. Germline V CDR1 and CDR2: SGHTA, FQGNSA. The CDR3 spans 13 residues. After removal of 5 bases from V and 7 bases from J, the junction contained 4 bases not matched to a gene. Here the CDR3 reads CASSPTGIGELFF. DNA of the CDR3: TGTGCCAGCAGCCCGACAGGGATCGGGGAGCTGTTTTTT.